What follows is one TCR beta chain and its context. The source of the sample is a study of blood T cell repertoires in COVID-19. The repertoire was sequenced with immunoSEQ multiplex PCR; TCRdb's copy has only in-frame clones and lacks some. The top ten clones hold just over 2.5% of a sample with roughly 260,000 clones, 91% of them seen once. CDR1 and CDR2 from the germline V gene are SGHTA and FQGNSA. V dropped 3 bases and J dropped 6; count of bases not matched to a gene: 10. The CDR3 has 17 amino acids. This chain joins TRBV7-2 and TRBJ2-4; TRBD1 matches at 11 bases. Sequencing used peripheral blood. This receptor was identified in a person aged 18 to 29 with COVID-19, enrolled during active disease. The CDR3: CASSFQTRTGGGNIQYF. CDR3 bases: TGTGCCAGCAGCTTCCAAACGCGGACAGGGGGCGGAAACATTCAGTACTTC.